This entry lists 16 T cell receptor beta chains sequenced from one sample in a study of response to subunit inactivated influenza vaccine. TCRdb used MiXCR to reprocess the RT-PCR reads, holding one entry per CDR3 protein. Found here are around 300,000 distinct CDR3 sequences, 22% of them singletons; the top ten hold approximately 10%. The sample was PBMCs from blood, taken about 19 months after vaccination. These receptor sequences come from a man between 50 and 70 years old who received an inactivated influenza vaccine.

Only a few counts were recorded for this clonotype. CDR3: CASSPSRGGGTEAFF. CDR3 sequence (DNA): TGTGCCAGCAGTCCGAGCCGGGGAGGGGGCACTGAAGCTTTCTTT. The chain employs TRBV6-1 and TRBJ1-1; possibly TRBD1 for D (6 bases). Looked up from germline, CDR1 is MNHNS and CDR2 is SASEGT. There are 15 residues in the CDR3. Trimming took 5 bases from V and 4 from J, leaving 17 bases between them.

The chain employs TRBV20-1 and TRBJ2-7, with 7 nucleotides matching TRBD1. The CDR3 loop spans 15 amino acids. Trimming cost V 1 base and J 0 bases; bases outside gene matches: 6. CDR1 DFQATT and CDR2 SNEGSKA come from the germline V gene (reference sequence). The CDR3 DNA reads TGCAGTGCTAGAGGACGACAGGGAAGCTCCTACGAGCAGTACTTC. Its translation is CSARGRQGSSYEQYF.

This clonotype was counted ten times or more. This chain links TRBV7-9 with TRBJ1-1; D gene ambiguous. The CDR3 runs 12 residues. CDR1 is SEHNR and CDR2 is FQNEAQ in the germline V gene (reference sequence). V lost 1 base to trimming and J lost 8 bases, with 8 bases between them. The CDR3 bases are TGTGCCAGCAGCTTAGATAGGTTCGAAGCTTTCTTT. Encoded protein: CASSLDRFEAFF.

This chain links TRBV12-3 or TRBV12-4 with TRBJ1-5; unclear D gene. The CDR3 has 15 residues. Between the trimmed V and J ends, which lost 3 bases and 2 bases, there was a span of 11 bases. CDR3 residues: CASSLYSGGNQPQHF. CDR3 nucleotides: TGTGCCAGCAGTTTGTATAGTGGGGGCAATCAGCCCCAGCATTTT.

The V gene is TRBV6-4, the J gene TRBJ2-3; 13 bases line up with TRBD2. The germline V gene has CDR1 MRHNA and CDR2 SNTAGT. The length of the CDR3 is 19 residues. Trimming took 0 bases from V and 3 from J; bases not matched to a gene: 9. The CDR3 bases are TGTGCCAGCAGTGACTCGAGTTGGGGGACTAGCGGGAAGACAGATACGCAGTATTTT. Residues: CASSDSSWGTSGKTDTQYF.

This clonotype was picked up many times. This chain joins TRBV29-1 and TRBJ1-2, with 7 bases aligning to TRBD1. The CDR3 extends over 14 amino acids. The V gene's germline CDR1 is SQVTM and CDR2 ANQGSEA. V was clipped by 2 bases and J by 4 bases; unmatched bases: 7. This chain's CDR3 is CSVEPSSGGYGYTF. The CDR3 DNA follows: TGCAGCGTTGAACCCTCCTCAGGGGGCTATGGCTACACCTTC.

This chain joins TRBV4-2 and TRBJ2-2; D uncertain. The CDR3 extends over 16 amino acids. V shed 0 bases and J shed 4 bases, with 12 bases lying between them. Germline CDR1 LGHNA, CDR2 YNFKEQ. In DNA, the CDR3 is TGTGCCAGCAGCCAAGAGTCGTTTGGGTTCACCGGGGAGCTGTTTTTT. Amino acids: CASSQESFGFTGELFF.

The chain carries TRBV6-1 and TRBJ2-3; D might be TRBD1 (5 bases). Between the trimmed V and J ends, which lost 5 bases and 2 bases, there was a span of 14 bases. The germline CDR1 and CDR2 sequences are MNHNS and SASEGT. CDR3 length: 15 residues. This chain's CDR3 is CASSLTGHLTDTQYF. CDR3 sequence (DNA): TGTGCCAGCAGTCTCACCGGACACCTCACAGATACGCAGTATTTT.

The rearrangement uses TRBV12-3 or TRBV12-4 and TRBJ2-7; 9 nucleotides match TRBD1. CDR3 length: 16 residues. The V gene end was trimmed by 3 bases and the J gene end by 6 bases; junction bases not matched to a gene: 12. The CDR3 coding sequence is TGTGCCAGCAGTTTTGATGGGACAGGGAGACGTGGCGAGCAGTACTTC. Translating it yields CASSFDGTGRRGEQYF.

This clonotype was counted between two and nine times. The V call is TRBV30, the J call TRBJ1-3, with D tentatively TRBD1 (5 bases). The CDR3 sequence is 13 residues long. CDR1 and CDR2 from the germline V gene are GTSNPN and SVGIG (reference sequence). V lost 4 bases and J 8 bases, leaving 15 bases between the germline ends. CDR3 DNA sequence: TGTGCCTGGAATGGCAGGGATCGAGACACCATATATTTT. Its protein product is CAWNGRDRDTIYF.

The rearrangement links TRBV7-2 to TRBJ2-2; 9 positions match TRBD1. The CDR3 extends over 15 amino acids. The V gene's germline CDR1 is SGHTA and CDR2 FQGNSA. The V gene end was trimmed by 3 bases and the J gene end by 5 bases; junction bases not matched to a gene: 4. The CDR3 spells CASSFQTGGTGELFF. The CDR3 region has the DNA TGTGCCAGCAGCTTCCAGACAGGGGGTACCGGGGAGCTGTTTTTT.

The chain employs TRBV12-3 or TRBV12-4 and TRBJ2-7; possibly TRBD1 for D (6 bases). This CDR3 is built from 14 residues. The V gene lost 5 bases and the J gene lost 5 bases, with 16 bases spanning the gap. In DNA form, the CDR3 reads TGTGCCAGCAGTACCCGAGGGGGTTCAAACGAGCAGTACTTC. Translating gives CASSTRGGSNEQYF.

There are a few counts of this clonotype. The chain uses TRBV18 and TRBJ1-1; 8 bases are a match to TRBD1. The CDR3 totals 14 residues. With V trimmed by 5 bases and J by 5 bases, 7 bases remained unmatched. The germline CDR1 and CDR2 sequences are KGHSH and LQKENI. The CDR3 DNA follows: TGTGCCAGCTCATCTTTTACAGGGGGGACTGAAGCTTTCTTT. This gives the protein CASSSFTGGTEAFF. Full variable domain (rest looked up from reference TRBV18 and TRBJ1-1): NAGVMQNPRHLVRRRGQEARLRCSPMKGHSHVYWYRQLPEEGLKFMVYLQKENIIDESGMPKERFSAEFPKEGPSILRIQQVVRGDSAAYFCASSSFTGGTEAFFGQGTRLTVV.

With respect to this clonotype: Mismatch with germline at one junction end may stem from a read error. The chain carries TRBV6-2 or TRBV6-3 and TRBJ1-1; a possible D gene is TRBD1 (6 bases). CDR3 length equals 16 residues. The germline gives CDR1 MNHEY, CDR2 SVGEGT. CDR3 residues: CASSYFSGVWNTEALF. As DNA, the CDR3 is TGTGCCAGCAGTTACTTCTCAGGGGTATGGAACACTGAAGCTTTATTT.

V and J are TRBV7-9 and TRBJ1-2, with 11 bases matching TRBD1. Per germline, CDR1 SEHNR and CDR2 FQNEAQ (reference sequence). V lost 1 base, J lost 3 bases, and 7 bases stayed unmatched. This CDR3 is 17 amino acids long. CDR3 bases: TGTGCCAGCAGCTTAGAATGGACAGGGGGCGCTGACTATGGCTACACCTTC. It encodes CASSLEWTGGADYGYTF.

The sample holds a few counts of this clonotype. The chain uses TRBV19 and TRBJ1-1; D not resolved. The CDR3 length is 13 residues. Germline V gives CDR1 LNHDA, CDR2 SQIVND (reference sequence). V lost 0 bases and J lost 4, with 6 bases in between. This chain's CDR3 is CASSIDPSTEAFF. In DNA, the CDR3 is TGTGCCAGTAGTATAGATCCATCCACTGAAGCTTTCTTT.